The entry below gives a single T cell receptor beta chain sequence along with its context. Its antigen is unknown. This sample was taken from a study of OX40 agonist ivuxolimab in advanced cancers. Profiled with immunoSEQ multiplex PCR; TCRdb holds only in-frame clones, not every one. The table has about 25,000 clones, roughly 80% seen once. General study results and limits: Among the lowest peripheral clonal expansion occurred in 0.1-3.0 mg/kg partial responders.

Trimming stripped 6 bases from V and 1 base from J, with 9 bases between. Germline V CDR1 and CDR2: MNHNS, SASEGT. CDR3 length equals 14 residues. Sequenced here: CD4+ or CD8+ T cells sorted from blood, sampled in a trial of the OX40 agonist ivuxolimab. This clonotype was obtained from an adult with an advanced solid tumor such as melanoma, head and neck, liver or kidney cancer. This chain joins TRBV6-1 and TRBJ2-2; D gene unclear. The CDR3 loop reads CASRVAMNTGELFF. The CDR3 coding sequence is TGTGCCAGCAGGGTAGCAATGAACACCGGGGAGCTGTTTTTT.